Below, one T cell receptor (beta chain) is given with its context. What it binds is unknown. The sample is drawn from a study of T cell responses to AZD1222 COVID-19 vaccine. Findings of the study overall: Most donors were white British, females outnumbered males, and clonal diversity was possibly underestimated. Samples come after the peak T cell response, not at day 14. There were vaccine-associated CD4 TCRs across spike, dominant at 160-218 and 743-854.

Some clones are missing from TCRdb's copy, which holds only in-frame ones; the method was immunoSEQ multiplex PCR. Seen here are 130,000 to 150,000 clones, about 87% observed once, and the top ten hold 2.2%. The source is an adult in good health. This specimen was peripheral blood, taken on day 0 of AZD1222 vaccination.

CDR3 coding DNA: TGTGCCAGCAGCCAAGATGGAGGTGGGGAGACCCAGTACTTC. This translates into CASSQDGGGETQYF. The chain employs TRBV3-1 (or the pseudogene TRBV3-2) and TRBJ2-5; possibly TRBD2 for D (5 bases). Germline values: CDR1 LGHDT, CDR2 YNNKEL (reference sequence). The CDR3 length is 14 residues. V was clipped by 0 bases and J by 5 bases, with 10 bases between them.